This T cell receptor beta chain emerged from a study of blood T cell repertoires in COVID-19. V lost 3 bases and J lost 4; bases outside the gene matches: 7. Germline V gives CDR1 LNHNV, CDR2 YYDKDF (reference sequence). The CDR3 loop spans 15 amino acids. TCRdb keeps only in-frame clones here, not all; method: immunoSEQ multiplex PCR. Found here are about 410,000 clones, about nine tenths of them singletons; the top ten hold 0.6%. Material: PBMCs or T cells enriched from blood (not recorded which). This TCR was sampled from a man aged 18 to 35 who had recovered from COVID-19. V usage is TRBV15 and J usage is TRBJ1-2; the match to TRBD1 covers 8 bases. The CDR3 coding sequence is TGTGCCACCAGCAGGTACAGGGGGTTGCGCTATGGCTACACCTTC. This encodes CATSRYRGLRYGYTF.